Sequencing of this T cell receptor (beta chain) was carried out in a study of T cell responses to AZD1222 COVID-19 vaccine. TCRdb's copy holds only in-frame clones and misses some; the assay was immunoSEQ multiplex PCR. The table records roughly 80,000 clones, 85% to 95% of them present only once. This CDR3 has 13 amino acids. Trimming pared 8 bases from V and 5 bases from J, leaving 16 bases between. Germline CDR1 SEHNR, CDR2 FQNEAQ (reference sequence). Pooling covered second doses at about 4 or about 12 weeks. Regarding this clone: Its target is not known.

Study results and limitations: Donors, mostly white British, included more females; clonal diversity was possibly underestimated. Repertoires in all cases were sampled only once the peak T cell response had passed. Close to half of all spike-specific TCRs reportedly target regions of the variants that are unmutated.

The receptor was isolated from an adult who received the AZD1222 COVID-19 vaccine. Source: peripheral blood, taken 28 days after the second AZD1222 dose. The chain carries TRBV7-9 and TRBJ2-7, with D perhaps matching TRBD1 (6 bases). CDR3 coding DNA: TGTGCCAGCGCCGTGGGACATTTCGACGAGCAGTACTTC. This codes for CASAVGHFDEQYF.